Here is one T cell receptor beta chain with its context. Its antigen remains unknown. Clones were sequenced by immunoSEQ multiplex PCR, and TCRdb holds only the in-frame ones, with some missing. The table has more than 110,000 clones, 90% seen once; the top ten hold 3.4%. The sample comes from a study of T cell responses to AZD1222 COVID-19 vaccine. Study results and caveats: In the spike-specific TCR repertoire, nearly half reportedly target unmutated variant regions.

This CDR3 has 14 amino acids. The ends were cut back, 7 bases at V and 3 bases at J, with 16 bases in the middle. Per germline, CDR1 MNHNY and CDR2 SVGAGI (reference sequence). J is TRBJ2-7 and V is TRBV6-6; maybe TRBD2 (5 bases). This sequence was found in an adult in good health. Sequenced material: peripheral blood, taken on day 0 of AZD1222 vaccination. CDR3 protein: CASNSLAGVYEQYF. CDR3 in DNA: TGTGCCAGCAATTCCCTCGCCGGGGTCTACGAGCAGTACTTC.